The 23 T cell receptor beta chains below all came from one sample that was sequenced in a study of blood T cell repertoires in COVID-19. Sequencing was performed with immunoSEQ multiplex PCR; in TCRdb, only in-frame clones are kept and a portion is missing. Here the sample spans 380,000 or so clones, 88% being singletons. The material sequenced was PBMCs or T cells enriched from blood (not recorded which). The receptors shown here come from a woman aged 40 to 55 with acute COVID-19.

The V call is TRBV7-6, the J call TRBJ2-1; D is unresolved. Germline CDR1 is SGHVS and CDR2 is FNYEAQ. The CDR3 extends over 14 amino acids. The V gene lost 5 bases and the J gene lost 4 bases, with 12 bases spanning the gap. The CDR3 loop is CASSGPTEYNEQFF. The DNA of the CDR3 is TGTGCCAGCAGCGGCCCCACGGAGTACAATGAGCAGTTCTTC.

The chain recombines TRBV5-1 with TRBJ1-1, with D maybe TRBD1 (5 bases). The CDR3 totals 15 residues. V lost 5 bases and J 1 base, leaving 15 bases between the germline ends. Germline V gives CDR1 SGHRS, CDR2 YFSETQ. CDR3 coding DNA: TGCGCCAGCAGGGAGGGGCGGTACCCGAACACTGAAGCTTTCTTT. Its protein is CASREGRYPNTEAFF.

CDR3 sequence reads: CASSFTGLQGANQPQHF. The DNA for the CDR3 is TGTGCCAGCAGCTTTACTGGGTTGCAGGGGGCCAATCAGCCCCAGCATTTT. The rearrangement joins TRBV5-6 to TRBJ1-5; 8 nucleotides align to TRBD1. V dropped 2 bases and J dropped 3; count of bases not matched to a gene: 10. Germline values: CDR1 SGHDT, CDR2 YYEEEE. CDR3 length equals 17 residues.

The J gene is TRBJ1-2, the V gene TRBV2; TRBD1 matches 8 bases. Trimming removed 1 base from V and 2 bases from J; junction bases left unmatched: 0. This CDR3 region has 14 residues. Germline-derived CDR1 and CDR2 are SNHLY and FYNNEI. CDR3 loop: CASSEGTGNYGYTF. The CDR3, as DNA: TGTGCCAGCAGTGAAGGGACAGGGAACTATGGCTACACCTTC.

The J gene is TRBJ1-1, the V gene TRBV9; 12 positions agree with TRBD1. The V gene end was trimmed by 4 bases and the J gene end by 0 bases; junction bases not matched to a gene: 16. Germline V CDR1 and CDR2: SGDLS, YYNGEE. CDR3 length: 20 residues. The CDR3 sequence is CASSPQVSRDRGPMNTEAFF. The CDR3 DNA is TGTGCCAGCAGCCCCCAAGTTAGCCGGGACAGGGGGCCCATGAACACTGAAGCTTTCTTT.

The V and J genes are TRBV3-1 (or the pseudogene TRBV3-2) and TRBJ2-5; a weak D match, TRBD2 (5 bases). The CDR3 consists of 14 residues. V was trimmed by 0 bases and J by 6 bases, leaving 11 bases between them. Germline CDR1 reads LGHDT; CDR2 reads YNNKEL (reference sequence). DNA for the CDR3: TGTGCCAGCAGCCAAGAGCGGAGGCGGCAGACCCAGTACTTC. The encoded protein is CASSQERRRQTQYF.

V gene TRBV30 combines with J gene TRBJ2-7; possible D gene TRBD1, 5 bases. The CDR3 sequence is 14 residues long. The germline CDR1 and CDR2 sequences are GTSNPN and SVGIG (reference sequence). V gave up 2 bases and J gave up 3 bases, with 14 bases separating them. The CDR3 DNA follows: TGTGCCTGGAGTTCCTATACAGGACACTACGAGCAGTACTTC. This sequence encodes CAWSSYTGHYEQYF.

The chain recombines TRBV12-3 or TRBV12-4 with TRBJ2-3; D is unclear. The CDR3 length is 12 residues. Trimming took off 1 base at V and 11 bases at J, with 10 bases between the two ends. The CDR3 nucleotides read TGTGCCAGCAGTTTAGGAACGGTTGGGCAGTATTTT. This codes for CASSLGTVGQYF.

The V and J genes are TRBV27 and TRBJ1-1; possibly TRBD1 for D (5 bases). This CDR3 spans 14 amino acids. The V and J ends lost 3 bases and 4 bases respectively, with 12 bases between them. CDR1 is MNHEY, CDR2 SMNVEV, per germline (reference sequence). The CDR3 region has the DNA TGTGCCAGCAGTTTTCGGAGGGGCGGCACTGAAGCTTTCTTT. Translation gives CASSFRRGGTEAFF.

This chain connects TRBV5-1 to TRBJ1-3, with D perhaps TRBD1 (6 bases). The CDR3 spans 14 residues. Trimming stripped 2 bases from V and 5 bases from J, with 11 bases between. Germline CDR1 is SGHRS and CDR2 is YFSETQ. This chain's CDR3 is CASSFRDTRNTIYF. Written as DNA, the CDR3 is TGCGCCAGCAGCTTCAGGGACACAAGAAACACCATATATTTT.

This clone was detected a few times. V and J are TRBV7-2 and TRBJ1-5; TRBD1 aligns across 10 bases. Germline CDR1 reads SGHTA; CDR2 reads FQGNSA. The CDR3 has 17 residues. V lost 2 bases and J lost 1; bases outside the gene matches: 5. The DNA for the CDR3 is TGTGCCAGCAGCTTATTTGGGACAGGGGAAAGCAATCAGCCCCAGCATTTT. Protein product: CASSLFGTGESNQPQHF.

The chain employs TRBV5-1 and TRBJ2-3, with 7 positions matching TRBD2. Germline V lookup: CDR1 SGHRS, CDR2 YFSETQ. Trimming removed 7 bases from V and 0 bases from J; junction bases left unmatched: 11. CDR3 length: 16 residues. CDR3 sequence reads: CASALVGGRSTDTQYF. Written as DNA, the CDR3 is TGCGCCAGCGCCCTCGTGGGGGGGAGGAGCACAGATACGCAGTATTTT. The variable domain in full, completed from reference TRBV5-1 and TRBJ2-3, reads KAGVTQTPRYLIKTRGQQVTLSCSPISGHRSVSWYQQTPGQGLQFLFEYFSETQRNKGNFPGRFSGRQFSNSRSEMNVSTLELGDSALYLCASALVGGRSTDTQYFGPGTRLTVL.

The chain combines TRBV9 with TRBJ1-2; D is unresolved. The germline gives CDR1 SGDLS, CDR2 YYNGEE. CDR3 length: 11 amino acids. Trimming took 7 bases from V and 3 from J, leaving 7 bases between them. The CDR3 loop is CASRRDYGYTF. CDR3 sequence (DNA): TGTGCCAGCCGGAGGGACTATGGCTACACCTTC.

This clone was seen more than once but under ten times. The CDR3 DNA is TGCGCCAGCAGCCAAGTAAGAATTAGCGGGGGGCGACGAGATACGCAGTATTTT. As protein: CASSQVRISGGRRDTQYF. The chain recombines TRBV4-1 with TRBJ2-3, with 10 bases aligning to TRBD2. Germline V gives CDR1 MGHRA, CDR2 YSYEKL. Losses at the gene ends were 1 base for V and 5 bases for J; bases not matched to a gene: 12. The CDR3 runs to 18 residues.

The CDR3 DNA is TGTGCCAGTAGGGGGGACAGGGGCAATCAGCCCCAGCATTTT. It is translated as CASRGDRGNQPQHF. The rearrangement joins TRBV19 to TRBJ1-5; TRBD1 matches at 9 bases. V gave up 6 bases and J gave up 2 bases; unmatched junction bases: 2. This CDR3 comprises 14 residues. Germline V gene sequence: CDR1 LNHDA, CDR2 SQIVND (reference sequence).

The chain joins TRBV5-4 to TRBJ2-1, with 7 positions matching TRBD1. CDR3 length equals 15 residues. The V and J ends lost 6 bases and 3 bases, in that order; junction bases with no gene match: 9. CDR1 and CDR2 (germline): SGHNT, YYREEE (reference sequence). The CDR3 nucleotides read TGTGCCAGCACAACCGGGACAGAGAACTACAATGAGCAGTTCTTC. Its translation is CASTTGTENYNEQFF.

The chain joins TRBV2 to TRBJ2-3, with D possibly matching TRBD1 (6 bases). V lost 5 bases, J lost 6 bases, and 15 bases lay in between. This CDR3 comprises 14 residues. Germline V CDR1 and CDR2: SNHLY, FYNNEI. This chain's CDR3 is CASSRDTIGDTQYF. Written as DNA, the CDR3 is TGTGCCAGCAGTCGGGACACCATAGGGGATACGCAGTATTTT.

The chain couples TRBV24-1 to TRBJ2-1; D unresolved. Germline V gene sequence: CDR1 KGHDR, CDR2 SFDVKD. The ends were cut back, 0 bases at V and 8 bases at J, with 16 bases in the middle. The CDR3 has 16 residues. In DNA form, the CDR3 reads TGTGCCACCAGTGATTTGTCGCTCTCGGGTATGGATGAGCAGTTCTTC. It codes for CATSDLSLSGMDEQFF.

This chain connects TRBV18 to TRBJ1-1, with 7 bases matching TRBD1. This CDR3 has 16 residues. Germline CDR1 is KGHSH and CDR2 is LQKENI. Losses at the gene ends were 1 base for V and 6 bases for J; bases not matched to a gene: 11. CDR3 sequence reads: CASSPLGGQRYPEAFF. The CDR3 nucleotides read TGTGCCAGCTCACCACTGGGGGGACAGAGGTACCCTGAAGCTTTCTTT.

The gene calls are TRBV30 and TRBJ2-7; D is unresolved. This CDR3 spans 14 amino acids. The V end was cut by 2 bases, the J end by 0 bases, with 11 bases between. Germline CDR1 GTSNPN, CDR2 SVGIG (reference sequence). CDR3 nucleotides: TGTGCCTGGAGTACCCAGTTAAGCTCCTACGAGCAGTACTTC. Encoded protein: CAWSTQLSSYEQYF.

The J gene is TRBJ2-2, the V gene TRBV24-1, with D maybe TRBD2 (6 bases). The CDR3 runs 13 residues. Trimming took 7 bases from V and 7 from J, leaving 12 bases between them. CDR1 is KGHDR, CDR2 SFDVKD, per germline. The CDR3 DNA reads as TGTGCCACCAGGGGAGGAGGGGACGGGGAGCTGTTTTTT. Protein: CATRGGGDGELFF.

A single count supports this clone. This chain links TRBV4-1 with TRBJ1-4; 10 positions agree with TRBD1. This CDR3 comprises 15 residues. Germline V lookup: CDR1 MGHRA, CDR2 YSYEKL. J lost 7 bases, V lost 4 bases, and 6 bases had no gene match. The CDR3 sequence is CASSLETGGFEKLFF. The CDR3, as DNA: TGCGCCAGCAGCCTAGAGACAGGGGGCTTTGAAAAACTGTTTTTT.

The chain uses TRBV24-1 and TRBJ2-5; TRBD1 matches at 8 bases. CDR1 and CDR2 from the germline V gene are KGHDR and SFDVKD. This CDR3 region has 14 residues. Trimming removed 9 bases from V and 5 bases from J; junction bases left unmatched: 10. Here the CDR3 DNA reads TGTGCCACCGGGACAGACAGGGGCTGGGAGACCCAGTACTTC. Translating it yields CATGTDRGWETQYF.